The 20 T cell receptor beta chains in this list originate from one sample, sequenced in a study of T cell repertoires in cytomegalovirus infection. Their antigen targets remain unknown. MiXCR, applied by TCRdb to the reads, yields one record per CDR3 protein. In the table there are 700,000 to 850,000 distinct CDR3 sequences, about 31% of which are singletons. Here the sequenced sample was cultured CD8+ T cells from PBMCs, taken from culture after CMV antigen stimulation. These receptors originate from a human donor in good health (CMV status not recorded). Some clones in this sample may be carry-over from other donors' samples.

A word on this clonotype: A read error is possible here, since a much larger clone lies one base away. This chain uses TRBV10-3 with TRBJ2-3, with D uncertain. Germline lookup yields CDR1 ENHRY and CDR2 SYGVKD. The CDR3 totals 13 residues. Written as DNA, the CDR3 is TGTGCCATCAGTGAAACCAGCACAGATATGCAGTATTTT. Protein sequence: CAISETSTDMQYF.

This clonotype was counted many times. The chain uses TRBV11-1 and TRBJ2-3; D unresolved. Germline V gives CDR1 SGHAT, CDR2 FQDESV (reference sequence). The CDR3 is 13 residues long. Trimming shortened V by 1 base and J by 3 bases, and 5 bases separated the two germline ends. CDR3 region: CASSLGQTDTQYF. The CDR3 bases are TGTGCCAGCAGCTTAGGTCAAACAGATACGCAGTATTTT.

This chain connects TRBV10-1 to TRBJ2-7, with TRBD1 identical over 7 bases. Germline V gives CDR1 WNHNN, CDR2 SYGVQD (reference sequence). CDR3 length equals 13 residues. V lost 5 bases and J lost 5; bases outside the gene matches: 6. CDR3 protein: CASSPGQKNEQYF. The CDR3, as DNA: TGCGCCAGCAGTCCGGGACAGAAGAACGAGCAGTACTTC.

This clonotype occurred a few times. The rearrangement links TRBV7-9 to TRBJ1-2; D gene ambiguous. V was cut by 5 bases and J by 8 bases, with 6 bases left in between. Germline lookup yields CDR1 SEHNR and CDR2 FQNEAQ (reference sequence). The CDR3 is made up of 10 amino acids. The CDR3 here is CASSKGGYTF. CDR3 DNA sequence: TGTGCCAGCAGCAAAGGGGGCTACACCTTC.

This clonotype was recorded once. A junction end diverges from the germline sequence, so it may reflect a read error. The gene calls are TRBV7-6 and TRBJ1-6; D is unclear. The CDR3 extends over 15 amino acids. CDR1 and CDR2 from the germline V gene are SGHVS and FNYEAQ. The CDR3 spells CASSLAQALNSLLHF. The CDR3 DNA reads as TGTGCCAGCAGCTTAGCGCAGGCCCTAAATTCACTCCTCCACTTT.

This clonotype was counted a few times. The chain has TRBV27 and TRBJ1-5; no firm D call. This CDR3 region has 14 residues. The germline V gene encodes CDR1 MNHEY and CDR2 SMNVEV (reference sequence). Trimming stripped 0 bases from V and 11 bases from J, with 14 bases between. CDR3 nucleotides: TGTGCCAGCAGTTTATCCCCCTCCGAAGGGACCCAGCATTTT. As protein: CASSLSPSEGTQHF.

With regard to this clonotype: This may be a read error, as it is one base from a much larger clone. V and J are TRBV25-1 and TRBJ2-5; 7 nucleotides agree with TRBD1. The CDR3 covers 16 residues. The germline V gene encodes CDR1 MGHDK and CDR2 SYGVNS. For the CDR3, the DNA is TGTGCCAGCAGTGGGACCTCCGGGACAGTCCAAGAGACCCGGTACTTC. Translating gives CASSGTSGTVQETRYF.

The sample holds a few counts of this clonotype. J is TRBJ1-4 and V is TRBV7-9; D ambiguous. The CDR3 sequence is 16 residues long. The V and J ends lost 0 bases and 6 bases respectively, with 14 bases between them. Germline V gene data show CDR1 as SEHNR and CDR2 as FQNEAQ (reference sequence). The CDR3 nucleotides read TGTGCCAGCAGCTTAGCGGGTCTGAGAAGGGATGAAAAACTGTTTTTT. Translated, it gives CASSLAGLRRDEKLFF.

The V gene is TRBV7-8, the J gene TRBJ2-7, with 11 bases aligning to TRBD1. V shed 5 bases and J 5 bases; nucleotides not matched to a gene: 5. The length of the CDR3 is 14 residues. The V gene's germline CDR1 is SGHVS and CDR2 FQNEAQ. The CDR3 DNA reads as TGTGCCAGCAGCCACTGGACAGGGGGCAACGAGCAGTACTTC. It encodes CASSHWTGGNEQYF.

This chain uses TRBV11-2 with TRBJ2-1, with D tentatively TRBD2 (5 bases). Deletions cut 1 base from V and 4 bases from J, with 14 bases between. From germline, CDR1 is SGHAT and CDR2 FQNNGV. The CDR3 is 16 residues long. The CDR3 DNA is TGTGCCAGCAGCTTAGGCCGTACTAGATTGTACAATGAGCAGTTCTTC. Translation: CASSLGRTRLYNEQFF.

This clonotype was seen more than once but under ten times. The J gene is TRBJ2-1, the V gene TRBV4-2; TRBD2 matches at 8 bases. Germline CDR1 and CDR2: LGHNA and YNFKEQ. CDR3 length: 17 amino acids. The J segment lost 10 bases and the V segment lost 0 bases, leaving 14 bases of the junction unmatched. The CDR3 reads CASSQDWGGGPWGEQFF. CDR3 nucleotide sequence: TGTGCCAGCAGCCAAGATTGGGGCGGGGGGCCTTGGGGGGAGCAGTTCTTC.

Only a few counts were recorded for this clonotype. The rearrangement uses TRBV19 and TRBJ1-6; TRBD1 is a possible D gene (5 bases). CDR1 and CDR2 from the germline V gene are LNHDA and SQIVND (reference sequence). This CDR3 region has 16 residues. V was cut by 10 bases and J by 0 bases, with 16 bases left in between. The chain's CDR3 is CATQGRRSSYNSPLHF. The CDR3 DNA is TGTGCCACCCAGGGACGCCGGAGCTCCTATAATTCACCCCTCCACTTT.

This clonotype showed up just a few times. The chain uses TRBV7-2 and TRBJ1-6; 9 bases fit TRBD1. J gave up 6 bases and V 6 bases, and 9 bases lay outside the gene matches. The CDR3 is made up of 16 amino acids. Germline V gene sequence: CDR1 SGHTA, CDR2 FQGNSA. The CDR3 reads CASSLDRGPLNSPLHF. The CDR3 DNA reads TGTGCCAGCAGTCTGGACAGGGGACCGCTTAATTCACCCCTCCACTTT.

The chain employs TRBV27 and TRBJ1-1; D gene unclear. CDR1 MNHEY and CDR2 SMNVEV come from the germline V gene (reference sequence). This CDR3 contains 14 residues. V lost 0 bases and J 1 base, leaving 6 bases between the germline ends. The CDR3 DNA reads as TGTGCCAGCAGTTTATCTCCAGCGAACACTGAAGCTTTCTTT. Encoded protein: CASSLSPANTEAFF.

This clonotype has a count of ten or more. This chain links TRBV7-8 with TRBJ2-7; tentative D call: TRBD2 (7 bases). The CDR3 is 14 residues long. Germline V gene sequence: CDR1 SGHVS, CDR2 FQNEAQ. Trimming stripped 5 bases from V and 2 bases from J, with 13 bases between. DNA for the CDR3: TGTGCCAGCAGCGGGGGGGGCAGCACCTACGAGCAGTACTTC. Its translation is CASSGGGSTYEQYF.

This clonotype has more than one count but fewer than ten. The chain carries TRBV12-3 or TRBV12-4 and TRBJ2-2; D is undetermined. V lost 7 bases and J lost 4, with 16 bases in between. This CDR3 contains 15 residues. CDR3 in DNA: TGTGCCAGCAAAGAGACCCTACTCCTCACCGGGGAGCTGTTTTTT. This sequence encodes CASKETLLLTGELFF.

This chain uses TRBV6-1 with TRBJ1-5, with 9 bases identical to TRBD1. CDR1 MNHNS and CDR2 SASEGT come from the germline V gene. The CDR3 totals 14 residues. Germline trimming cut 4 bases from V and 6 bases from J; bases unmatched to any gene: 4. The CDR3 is CASSVQGASQPQHF. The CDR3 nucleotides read TGTGCCAGCAGTGTACAGGGGGCAAGTCAGCCCCAGCATTTT.

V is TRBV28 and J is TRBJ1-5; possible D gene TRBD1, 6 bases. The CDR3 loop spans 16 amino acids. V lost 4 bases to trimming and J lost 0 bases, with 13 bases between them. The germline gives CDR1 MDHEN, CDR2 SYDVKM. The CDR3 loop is CASSSLTGDSNQPQHF. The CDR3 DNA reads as TGTGCCAGCAGTTCTTTGACAGGAGATAGCAATCAGCCCCAGCATTTT.

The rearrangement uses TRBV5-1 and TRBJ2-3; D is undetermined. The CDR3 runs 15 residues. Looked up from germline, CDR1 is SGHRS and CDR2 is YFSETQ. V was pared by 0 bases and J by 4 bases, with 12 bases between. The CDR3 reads CASSLVVAASDTQYF. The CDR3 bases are TGCGCCAGCAGCTTGGTAGTAGCAGCCTCAGATACGCAGTATTTT.

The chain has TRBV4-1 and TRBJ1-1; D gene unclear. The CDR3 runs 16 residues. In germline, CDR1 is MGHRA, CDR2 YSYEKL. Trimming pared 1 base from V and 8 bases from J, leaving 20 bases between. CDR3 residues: CASSQGANLNHPEAFF. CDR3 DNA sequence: TGCGCCAGCAGCCAAGGGGCGAACTTAAATCACCCCGAAGCTTTCTTT.